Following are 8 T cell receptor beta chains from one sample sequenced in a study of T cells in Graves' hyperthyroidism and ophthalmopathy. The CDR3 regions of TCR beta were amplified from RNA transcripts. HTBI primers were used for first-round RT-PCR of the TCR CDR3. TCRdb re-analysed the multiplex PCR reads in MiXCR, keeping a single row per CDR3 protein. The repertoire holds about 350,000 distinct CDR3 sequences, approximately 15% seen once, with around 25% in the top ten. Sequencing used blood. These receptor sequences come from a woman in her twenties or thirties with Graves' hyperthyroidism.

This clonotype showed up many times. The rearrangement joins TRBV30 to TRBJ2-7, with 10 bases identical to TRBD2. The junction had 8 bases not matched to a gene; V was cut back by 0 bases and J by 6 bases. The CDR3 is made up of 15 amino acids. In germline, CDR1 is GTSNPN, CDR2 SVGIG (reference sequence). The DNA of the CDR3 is TGTGCCTGGAGTGTCCTAGCGGGAGTTGGGGGCGAGCAGTACTTC. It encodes CAWSVLAGVGGEQYF. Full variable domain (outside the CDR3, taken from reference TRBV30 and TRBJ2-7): SQTIHQWPATLVQPVGSPLSLECTVEGTSNPNLYWYRQAAGRGLQLLFYSVGIGQISSEVPQNLSASRPQDRQFILSSKKLLLSDSGFYLCAWSVLAGVGGEQYFGPGTRLTVT.

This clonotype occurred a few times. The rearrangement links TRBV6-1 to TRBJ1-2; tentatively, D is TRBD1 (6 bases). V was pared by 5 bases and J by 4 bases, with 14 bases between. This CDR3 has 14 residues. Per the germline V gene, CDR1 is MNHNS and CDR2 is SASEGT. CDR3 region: CASSQPGQVYGYTF. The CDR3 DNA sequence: TGTGCCAGCAGTCAGCCGGGACAAGTCTATGGCTACACCTTC.

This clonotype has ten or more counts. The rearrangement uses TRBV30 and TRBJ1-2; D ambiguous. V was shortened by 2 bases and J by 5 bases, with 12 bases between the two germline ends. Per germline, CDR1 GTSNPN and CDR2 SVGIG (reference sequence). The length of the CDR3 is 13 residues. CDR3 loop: CAWSHVGGYGYTF. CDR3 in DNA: TGTGCCTGGAGTCATGTCGGAGGATATGGCTACACCTTC.

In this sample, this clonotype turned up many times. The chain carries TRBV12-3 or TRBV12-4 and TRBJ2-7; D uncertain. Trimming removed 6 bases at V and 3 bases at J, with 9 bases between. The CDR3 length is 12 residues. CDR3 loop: CASSPTLYEQYF. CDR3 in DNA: TGTGCCAGCAGCCCCACCCTCTACGAGCAGTACTTC.

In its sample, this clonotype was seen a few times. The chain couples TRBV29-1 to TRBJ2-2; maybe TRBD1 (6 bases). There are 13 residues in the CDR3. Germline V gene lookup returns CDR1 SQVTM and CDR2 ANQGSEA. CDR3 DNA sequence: TGCAGTGCCGGGACATCCAACACCGGGGAGCTGTTTTTT. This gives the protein CSAGTSNTGELFF.

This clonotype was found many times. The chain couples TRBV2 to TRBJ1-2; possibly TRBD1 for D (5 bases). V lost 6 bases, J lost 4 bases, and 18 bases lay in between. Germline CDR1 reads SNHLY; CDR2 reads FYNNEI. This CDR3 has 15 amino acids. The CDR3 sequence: CASSPRQSPSYGYTF. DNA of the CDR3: TGTGCCAGCAGCCCTAGACAGTCCCCCAGCTATGGCTACACCTTC.

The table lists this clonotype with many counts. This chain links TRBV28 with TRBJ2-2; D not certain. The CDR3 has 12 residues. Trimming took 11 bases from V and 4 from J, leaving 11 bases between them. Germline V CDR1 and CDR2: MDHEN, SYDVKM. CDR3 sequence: CAAVSGTGELFF. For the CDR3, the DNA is TGTGCCGCAGTTTCCGGCACCGGGGAGCTGTTTTTT.

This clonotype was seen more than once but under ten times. In nucleotides, the CDR3 is TGTGCCAGCAGCAACCTATATTACAGTAGATTCTCTGGAAACACCATATATTTT. This codes for CASSNLYYSRFSGNTIYF. V usage is TRBV14 and J usage is TRBJ1-3; D unresolved. The V end was cut by 5 bases, the J end by 0 bases, with 20 bases between. Germline values: CDR1 SGHDN, CDR2 FVKESK. The CDR3 totals 18 residues.